A selection of T cell receptor beta chains follows, all from one sample in a study of spatial heterogeneity in lung cancer. TCRdb recomputed calls from the 5' RACE reads with MiXCR, one row per CDR3 protein. The table shows about 9,300 distinct CDR3 sequences, with just under 6.5% occurring only once. Material: lung tumor tissue, obtained at surgery. These receptors were collected from a male donor with early-stage non-small cell lung cancer. The CDR3 runs from the conserved cysteine through the conserved F or W. A D gene is named only where the DNA matches it firmly. Part of the rows lack a size; the others show once, few, many or a class for expanded clones.

11,TRBJ1-1,-,many,TRBV7-2,CASSLVTEAFF,TGTGCCAGCAGCCTTGTAACTGAAGCTTTCTTT
15,TRBJ1-6,-,many,TRBV12-3/TRBV12-4,CASSAHPGDPSPLHF,TGTGCCAGCAGTGCCCATCCAGGGGACCCTTCACCCCTCCACTTT
17,TRBJ2-7,TRBD1,many,TRBV7-2,CASSPRAGTGWTYEQYF,TGTGCCAGCAGCCCAAGAGCCGGGACAGGGTGGACCTACGAGCAGTACTTC
12,TRBJ1-2,-,many,TRBV28,CASRDSVYGYTF,TGTGCCAGCAGAGATTCAGTTTATGGCTACACCTTC
15,TRBJ1-2,-,few,TRBV27,CASSLTGQGYYGYTF,TGTGCCAGCAGTTTAACCGGGCAAGGGTACTATGGCTACACCTTC
15,TRBJ1-4,TRBD1,many,TRBV7-9,CASSPTDRGIEKLFF,TGTGCCAGCAGCCCGACGGACAGGGGGATCGAAAAACTGTTTTTT
15,TRBJ2-3,-,large,TRBV5-1,CASSLDTVNTDTQYF,TGCGCCAGCAGCTTGGACACGGTCAACACAGATACGCAGTATTTT
16,TRBJ2-6,-,-,TRBV9,CASSVGTVSGANVLTF,TGTGCCAGCAGCGTGGGGACGGTGTCTGGGGCCAACGTCCTGACTTTC
13,TRBJ2-5,-,many,TRBV4-1,CASRSGVQETQYF,TGCGCCAGCAGGTCAGGTGTCCAAGAGACCCAGTACTTC
13,TRBJ2-7,TRBD2,many,TRBV6-2/TRBV6-3,CASSYSPAGEQYF,TGTGCCAGCAGTTACTCGCCAGCGGGGGAGCAGTACTTC
15,TRBJ1-1,TRBD1,many,TRBV5-1,CASSLGQGFDTEAFF,TGCGCCAGCAGCTTGGGACAGGGATTCGACACTGAAGCTTTCTTT
14,TRBJ2-4,TRBD1,medium-sized,TRBV5-6,CASSKGQGLNIQYF,TGTGCCAGCAGCAAGGGACAGGGGTTAAACATTCAGTACTTC
13,TRBJ2-7,-,many,TRBV20-1,CSARWTAPREQYF,TGCAGTGCGAGATGGACAGCCCCTCGCGAGCAGTACTTC
15,TRBJ1-1,-,many,TRBV28,CASSSAPGRRTEAFF,-
16,TRBJ2-2,-,many,TRBV7-2,CASSPVGGANTGELFF,TGTGCCAGCAGCCCCGTGGGGGGTGCGAACACCGGGGAGCTGTTTTTT
14,TRBJ2-1,TRBD2,-,TRBV7-9,CASSFGTSSNEQFF,TGTGCCAGCAGCTTTGGGACTAGTTCCAATGAGCAGTTCTTC
15,TRBJ1-3,-,many,TRBV27,CASRPTGLPGNTIYF,TGTGCCAGCAGGCCAACAGGGCTTCCTGGAAACACCATATATTTT
13,TRBJ2-3,-,many,TRBV5-1,CASGGSEVDTQYF,TGCGCCAGCGGGGGTAGCGAGGTAGATACGCAGTATTTT
17,TRBJ1-1,TRBD1,many,TRBV12-3/TRBV12-4,CASSHGDRGHMNTEAFF,TGTGCCAGCAGTCATGGGGACAGGGGGCATATGAACACTGAAGCTTTCTTT
16,TRBJ2-2,TRBD1,medium-sized,TRBV12-3/TRBV12-4,CASRADRLKNTGELFF,TGTGCCAGCAGGGCGGACAGGCTAAAGAACACCGGGGAGCTGTTTTTT
15,TRBJ2-1,-,-,TRBV5-1,CASSATGNAYNEQFF,TGCGCCAGCAGCGCAACAGGGAACGCCTACAATGAGCAGTTCTTC
15,TRBJ1-5,TRBD1,many,TRBV20-1,CSAREDRGGNQPQHF,TGCAGTGCTAGAGAGGACAGGGGGGGCAATCAGCCCCAGCATTTT
14,TRBJ1-1,-,many,TRBV5-4,CASSLQQGRAEAFF,TGTGCCAGCAGCTTGCAGCAGGGAAGGGCTGAAGCTTTCTTT
15,TRBJ1-6,-,many,TRBV4-3,CASSQGLSRGSPLHF,TGCGCCAGCAGCCAAGGCCTCTCTAGGGGGTCACCCCTCCACTTT
13,TRBJ2-3,-,medium-sized,TRBV28,CASQDPTTDTQYF,TGTGCCAGCCAAGACCCAACCACAGATACGCAGTATTTT
15,TRBJ2-3,-,few,TRBV20-1,CSARERVVPTDTQYF,TGCAGTGCTAGAGAGCGGGTGGTACCGACAGATACGCAGTATTTT
14,TRBJ1-6,-,many,TRBV5-6,CASSFTGLESPLHF,TGTGCCAGCAGCTTTACAGGGTTGGAGTCACCCCTCCACTTT
18,TRBJ1-5,-,medium-sized,TRBV21-1,CASSKREEGGARGQPQHF,TGTGCCAGCAGCAAAAGGGAGGAAGGGGGGGCGCGGGGGCAGCCCCAGCATTTT
14,TRBJ2-7,TRBD1,-,TRBV30,CAWTRDRVVGEQYF,TGTGCCTGGACCCGGGACAGGGTGGTAGGCGAGCAGTACTTC
15,TRBJ2-3,-,many,TRBV5-6,CASSWGVMSTDTQYF,TGTGCCAGCAGTTGGGGGGTCATGAGCACAGATACGCAGTATTTT
12,TRBJ1-5,-,many,TRBV7-2,CASRQSNQPQHF,TGTGCCAGCAGGCAGAGCAATCAGCCCCAGCATTTT
14,TRBJ2-3,-,-,TRBV5-1,CASSLEGNTDTQYF,TGCGCCAGCAGCTTGGAGGGGAACACAGATACGCAGTATTTT
14,TRBJ1-5,TRBD1,medium-sized,TRBV2,CASSAGTGNQPQHF,TGTGCCAGCAGTGCCGGGACAGGGAATCAGCCCCAGCATTTT
14,TRBJ2-5,-,-,TRBV28,CASSLPQRGETQYF,TGTGCCAGCAGTTTACCCCAAAGGGGAGAGACCCAGTACTTC
15,TRBJ1-5,TRBD1,many,TRBV9,CASSFRDSDNQPQHF,TGTGCCAGCAGCTTCCGGGACAGTGACAATCAGCCCCAGCATTTT
14,TRBJ2-7,-,many,TRBV7-2,CASSVRDTSYEQYF,TGTGCCAGCAGCGTAAGGGACACCTCCTACGAGCAGTACTTC
15,TRBJ2-1,-,many,TRBV11-2,CASSLEGLRFNEQFF,TGTGCCAGCAGCTTAGAAGGATTACGCTTCAATGAGCAGTTCTTC
13,TRBJ1-2,-,many,TRBV18,CASSSQAVDGYTF,TGTGCCAGCTCTTCCCAGGCAGTTGATGGCTACACCTTC
13,TRBJ2-5,-,-,TRBV6-2/TRBV6-3,CASRYRERETQYF,TGTGCCAGCAGGTACAGGGAGAGGGAGACCCAGTACTTC
15,TRBJ2-1,TRBD2,-,TRBV20-1,CSARGTRRLAGEQFF,TGCAGTGCTAGAGGAACCCGTAGACTAGCGGGCGAGCAGTTCTTC
15,TRBJ1-2,-,many,TRBV18,CASSPPEGRNYGYTF,TGTGCCAGCTCACCACCAGAAGGCAGGAACTATGGCTACACCTTC
14,TRBJ1-6,-,few,TRBV7-2,CASSSHTRSSPLHF,TGTGCCAGCAGCAGCCACACGAGGAGTTCACCCCTCCACTTT